One sample yielded the 27 T cell receptor beta chains listed below, sequenced in a study of spatial heterogeneity in lung cancer. TCRdb used MiXCR to reprocess the 5' RACE reads, holding one entry per CDR3 protein. This repertoire shows 23,000 or so distinct CDR3 sequences, 8% to 10% found once; its top ten account for about 22%. Time point specified: blood at routine non-recurrence follow-up after resection. Specimen: PBMCs, collected at follow-up. These receptors came from a male donor with early-stage non-small cell lung cancer.

This clonotype has a count of ten or more. The genes are TRBV28 and TRBJ2-2; a possible D gene is TRBD2 (5 bases). This CDR3 is 14 amino acids long. V lost 6 bases and J 7 bases, leaving 15 bases between the germline ends. CDR1 is MDHEN, CDR2 SYDVKM, per germline. Here the CDR3 DNA reads TGTGCCAGCAGCGCCGGACTGGCCGGCGGGGAGCTGTTTTTT. This codes for CASSAGLAGGELFF. The full variable domain, in which reference TRBV28 and TRBJ2-2 provide the parts outside the CDR3, is DVKVTQSSRYLVKRTGEKVFLECVQDMDHENMFWYRQDPGLGLRLIYFSYDVKMKEKGDIPEGYSVSREKKERFSLILESASTNQTSMYLCASSAGLAGGELFFGEGSRLTVL.

This clonotype was counted between two and nine times. The chain links TRBV6-2 or TRBV6-3 to TRBJ2-1; the match to TRBD2 covers 9 bases. The germline CDR1 and CDR2 sequences are MNHEY and SVGEGT. Trimming removed 2 bases from V and 2 bases from J; junction bases left unmatched: 4. The CDR3 covers 16 residues. The DNA of the CDR3 is TGTGCCAGCAGTTACGGTAGCGGGGGACCCTACAATGAGCAGTTCTTC. Its protein product is CASSYGSGGPYNEQFF.

This clonotype was picked up a small number of times. The V and J genes are TRBV15 and TRBJ1-5; D is unresolved. The V and J ends lost 1 base and 6 bases respectively, with 7 bases between them. This CDR3 comprises 13 residues. CDR1 and CDR2 (germline): LNHNV, YYDKDF (reference sequence). As DNA, the CDR3 is TGTGCCACCAGCAGAGGACGAGGTCAGCCCCAGCATTTT. Its protein is CATSRGRGQPQHF.

As regards this clonotype: A much larger clone lies one base from this, so it may be a read error. This chain links TRBV12-3 or TRBV12-4 with TRBJ2-2, with unresolved D. The CDR3 spans 11 residues. The CDR3 is CVSTLTGELFF. The CDR3 DNA sequence: TGTGTCAGCACCCTGACCGGGGAGCTGTTTTTT.

This clonotype was seen at least ten times. V is TRBV3-1 and J is TRBJ2-1, with TRBD1 matching 7 bases. This CDR3 is built from 14 residues. V dropped 4 bases and J dropped 6; count of bases not matched to a gene: 6. Germline lookup yields CDR1 LGHDT and CDR2 YNNKEL (reference sequence). For the CDR3, the DNA is TGTGCCAGCAGCCTTTCCGGGACAGTCAATGAGCAGTTCTTC. Its translation: CASSLSGTVNEQFF.

This clonotype was seen many times. The CDR3 protein is CASSLTGSTEAFF. DNA of the CDR3: TGTGCCAGCAGCCTTACAGGGAGCACTGAAGCTTTCTTT. The chain recombines TRBV4-2 with TRBJ1-1; tentative D call: TRBD1 (6 bases). CDR1 LGHNA and CDR2 YNFKEQ come from the germline V gene. CDR3 length equals 13 residues. The V end was cut by 4 bases, the J end by 4 bases, with 10 bases between.

This clonotype was observed a handful of times. The V call is TRBV5-1, the J call TRBJ2-7; 8 bases agree with TRBD1. The ends lost 2 bases at V and 5 bases at J; junction bases unmatched: 6. Per germline, CDR1 SGHRS and CDR2 YFSETQ. This CDR3 contains 14 residues. CDR3 region: CASSFRGRIDEQYF. CDR3 coding DNA: TGCGCCAGCAGCTTCAGGGGGCGGATCGACGAGCAGTACTTC.

Ten or more counts support this clonotype. The chain is built from TRBV28 and TRBJ1-5, with 9 bases matching TRBD1. The length of the CDR3 is 15 residues. Germline-derived CDR1 and CDR2 are MDHEN and SYDVKM. The V segment lost 2 bases and the J segment 7 bases; nucleotides outside the gene matches: 6. The DNA of the CDR3 is TGTGCCAGCAGTTTACCGAACAGGGGGCAACAGCCCCAGCATTTT. Translating it yields CASSLPNRGQQPQHF.

In this sample, this clonotype turned up a few times. The rearrangement joins TRBV7-2 to TRBJ1-6; unclear D gene. Trimming left V 1 base short and J 3 bases short, with 13 bases between. This CDR3 is built from 17 residues. The germline V gene has CDR1 SGHTA and CDR2 FQGNSA. The CDR3 nucleotides read TGTGCCAGCAGCTTAGAGGCCCGGCCGCACTATAATTCACCCCTCCACTTT. Its protein product is CASSLEARPHYNSPLHF. Using reference TRBV7-2 and TRBJ1-6 for the parts outside the CDR3, the full variable domain is GAGVSQSPSNKVTEKGKDVELRCDPISGHTALYWYRQSLGQGLEFLIYFQGNSAPDKSGLPSDRFSAERTGGSVSTLTIQRTQQEDSAVYLCASSLEARPHYNSPLHFGNGTRLTVT.

This clonotype has only a few counts. A junction end diverges from the germline sequence, so it may reflect a read error. The rearrangement joins TRBV7-9 to TRBJ1-2, with D tentatively TRBD1 (6 bases). The CDR3 is 12 residues long. Germline-derived CDR1 and CDR2 are SEHNR and FQNEAQ (reference sequence). For the CDR3, the DNA is TGTGCCAGCAACTTAGAGGGGGATGGCTACACCTTC. Amino acid sequence: CASNLEGDGYTF.

The table lists this clonotype with many counts. This sequence joins TRBV7-6 and TRBJ1-4, with a weak D call TRBD1 (5 bases). This CDR3 region has 14 residues. Germline V gene lookup returns CDR1 SGHVS and CDR2 FNYEAQ. Between the trimmed V and J ends, which lost 5 bases and 0 bases, there was a span of 7 bases. CDR3 sequence: CASSQQATNEKLFF. The DNA of the CDR3 is TGTGCCAGCAGCCAACAGGCAACTAATGAAAAACTGTTTTTT.

In its sample, this clonotype was seen a few times. The chain couples TRBV4-2 to TRBJ2-5; no clear D gene. With 0 bases removed from V and 5 bases from J, the gap between germline ends came to 16 bases. The germline V gene encodes CDR1 LGHNA and CDR2 YNFKEQ. The CDR3 spans 16 residues. The CDR3 coding sequence is TGTGCCAGCAGCCAAGATGGAGACGGTGAGAGGGAGACCCAGTACTTC. Protein: CASSQDGDGERETQYF.

This clonotype was detected only a few times. Its ends do not fully match the called genes, so a read error is possible. This chain uses TRBV7-2 with TRBJ2-1, with TRBD2 identical over 11 bases. This CDR3 spans 12 amino acids. Germline CDR1 is SGHTA and CDR2 is FQGNSA. The CDR3 DNA follows: TGTGCCAGCAGCTTAGGTCCTAGCGGGGGGTACTTC. Protein sequence: CASSLGPSGGYF.

This clonotype was detected many times. This chain connects TRBV15 to TRBJ2-7; TRBD1 aligns across 9 bases. Germline values: CDR1 LNHNV, CDR2 YYDKDF (reference sequence). The CDR3 length is 15 residues. Losses at the gene ends were 6 bases for V and 3 bases for J; bases not matched to a gene: 9. The CDR3 region is CATSSGQGKGYEQYF. CDR3 nucleotide sequence: TGTGCCACCAGTAGTGGACAGGGGAAGGGCTACGAGCAGTACTTC.

There are a few counts of this clonotype. The CDR3 region is CASSKARVPNAKNIQYF. As DNA, the CDR3 is TGTGCCAGCAGCAAAGCTCGAGTGCCCAACGCAAAAAACATTCAGTACTTC. The rearrangement links TRBV21-1 to TRBJ2-4; TRBD2 is taken as the D call from the table, unchecked against the DNA. TRBV21-1 is listed as a pseudogene. The CDR3 is 17 residues long.

This clonotype came up many times. CDR3 amino acids: CSVDGRQETQYF. CDR3 bases: TGCAGCGTTGACGGACGGCAAGAGACCCAGTACTTC. J is TRBJ2-5 and V is TRBV29-1; the D is unclear. The length of the CDR3 is 12 residues. The germline V gene encodes CDR1 SQVTM and CDR2 ANQGSEA. The V end lost 3 bases, the J end lost 2 bases, and 7 bases lay between the germline ends.

The chain uses TRBV29-1 and TRBJ2-1; D gene ambiguous. The CDR3 totals 14 residues. CDR1 is SQVTM and CDR2 is ANQGSEA in the germline V gene. Trimming pared 5 bases from V and 0 bases from J, leaving 11 bases between. The CDR3 is CSVNPQSSYNEQFF. CDR3 coding DNA: TGCAGCGTTAACCCTCAGAGCTCCTACAATGAGCAGTTCTTC.

This clonotype is classed as medium-sized. The V and J genes are TRBV7-9 and TRBJ1-2; weak D call: TRBD1 (5 bases). CDR1 SEHNR and CDR2 FQNEAQ come from the germline V gene (reference sequence). CDR3 length: 14 residues. Deletions cut 5 bases from V and 4 bases from J, with 14 bases between. DNA of the CDR3: TGTGCCAGCAGCGGGGGGTCCAGGACCTATGGCTACACCTTC. The encoded protein is CASSGGSRTYGYTF. The whole variable domain, remainder taken from reference TRBV7-9 and TRBJ1-2, is DTGVSQNPRHKITKRGQNVTFRCDPISEHNRLYWYRQTLGQGPEFLTYFQNEAQLEKSRLLSDRFSAERPKGSFSTLEIQRTEQGDSAMYLCASSGGSRTYGYTFGSGTRLTVV.

This chain uses TRBV6-2 or TRBV6-3 with TRBJ2-1, with 14 nucleotides matching TRBD2. Germline CDR1 and CDR2: MNHEY and SVGEGT. Trimming took 4 bases from V and 7 from J; bases not matched to a gene: 3. This CDR3 contains 15 residues. In DNA form, the CDR3 reads TGTGCCAGCAGTTCGGGACTAGCGGGGGCGAATGAGCAGTTCTTC. Translation: CASSSGLAGANEQFF.

The table lists this clonotype with many counts. The V gene is TRBV7-9, the J gene TRBJ1-6; tentative D call: TRBD1 (5 bases). V gave up 3 bases and J gave up 5 bases, with 11 bases separating them. The CDR3 spans 15 residues. Germline V CDR1 and CDR2: SEHNR, FQNEAQ (reference sequence). The CDR3 DNA reads TGTGCCAGCAGCTTCTATGGGGCAAATAATTCACCCCTCCACTTT. This translates into CASSFYGANNSPLHF.

The chain has TRBV4-3 and TRBJ2-1; 9 nucleotides line up with TRBD2. The V segment lost 0 bases and the J segment 7 bases; nucleotides outside the gene matches: 7. Germline CDR1 is LGHNA and CDR2 is YSLEER. The CDR3 has 16 amino acids. The CDR3 loop is CASSQEVAGVGNEQFF. The DNA for the CDR3 is TGCGCCAGCAGCCAAGAGGTAGCGGGGGTGGGAAATGAGCAGTTCTTC.

This clonotype has just a few counts. The chain couples TRBV28 to TRBJ1-6; D ambiguous. CDR1 is MDHEN and CDR2 is SYDVKM in the germline V gene. The V end lost 8 bases, the J end lost 7 bases, and 9 bases lay between the germline ends. The CDR3 length is 12 residues. CDR3 sequence reads: CASLTGNSPLHF. Written as DNA, the CDR3 is TGTGCCAGCCTTACGGGGAATTCACCCCTCCACTTT.

This clonotype has ten or more counts. The chain carries TRBV20-1 and TRBJ1-1; 7 nucleotides match TRBD1. The length of the CDR3 is 14 residues. V trimming: 4 bases; J trimming: 2 bases; junction bases outside the gene matches: 7. The V gene's germline CDR1 is DFQATT and CDR2 SNEGSKA (reference sequence). The CDR3 nucleotides are TGCAGTGCTATAAACAGGGGAGGTAACACTGAAGCTTTCTTT. As protein: CSAINRGGNTEAFF.

The table lists this clonotype with a few counts. The chain is built from TRBV11-2 and TRBJ2-1; no firm D call. CDR1 is SGHAT and CDR2 is FQNNGV in the germline V gene. With 4 bases removed from V and 5 bases from J, the gap between germline ends came to 3 bases. The CDR3 sequence is 11 residues long. CDR3 nucleotides: TGTGCCAGCAGCTGGAACAATGAGCAGTTCTTC. Encoded protein: CASSWNNEQFF. The full variable domain, completed using reference TRBV11-2 and TRBJ2-1, is EAGVAQSPRYKIIEKRQSVAFWCNPISGHATLYWYQQILGQGPKLLIQFQNNGVVDDSQLPKDRFSAERLKGVDSTLKIQPAKLEDSAVYLCASSWNNEQFFGPGTRLTVL.

This clonotype showed up many times. The chain employs TRBV20-1 and TRBJ1-1; perhaps TRBD1 as D (6 bases). The germline V gene has CDR1 DFQATT and CDR2 SNEGSKA (reference sequence). The CDR3 spans 14 residues. Trimming removed 5 bases at V and 0 bases at J, with 13 bases between. This CDR3 reads CSAAGTNMNTEAFF. The CDR3 DNA follows: TGCAGTGCTGCCGGGACAAACATGAACACTGAAGCTTTCTTT.

The rearrangement links TRBV20-1 to TRBJ1-1, with 9 nucleotides matching TRBD1. The CDR3 runs 15 residues. Looked up from germline, CDR1 is DFQATT and CDR2 is SNEGSKA (reference sequence). With 4 bases clipped from V and 5 bases from J, the junction kept 11 bases outside the gene matches. CDR3 residues: CSATLPGQGETEAFF. For the CDR3, the DNA is TGCAGTGCTACCCTCCCGGGACAGGGAGAAACTGAAGCTTTCTTT.

The sample holds many counts of this clonotype. The chain has TRBV7-9 and TRBJ2-2; 10 bases are a match to TRBD1. This CDR3 comprises 15 residues. V dropped 5 bases and J dropped 6; count of bases not matched to a gene: 6. Germline V gene data show CDR1 as SEHNR and CDR2 as FQNEAQ (reference sequence). CDR3 coding DNA: TGTGCCAGCAGCGGGACCGGGACAGGGGCCGGGGAGCTGTTTTTT. Its protein is CASSGTGTGAGELFF.